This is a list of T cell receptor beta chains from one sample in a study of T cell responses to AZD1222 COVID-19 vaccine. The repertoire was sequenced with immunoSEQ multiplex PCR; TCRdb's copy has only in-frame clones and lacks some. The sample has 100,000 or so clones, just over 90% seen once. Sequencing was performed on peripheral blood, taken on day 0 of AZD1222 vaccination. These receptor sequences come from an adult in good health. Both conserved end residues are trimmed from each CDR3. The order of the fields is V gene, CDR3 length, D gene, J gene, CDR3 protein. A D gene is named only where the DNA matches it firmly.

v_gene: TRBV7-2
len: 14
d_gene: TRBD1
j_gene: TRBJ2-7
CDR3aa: ASSLATGVKIAGQY

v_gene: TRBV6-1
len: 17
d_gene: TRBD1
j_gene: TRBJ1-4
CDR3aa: ASSEARDRVWTWGEKLF

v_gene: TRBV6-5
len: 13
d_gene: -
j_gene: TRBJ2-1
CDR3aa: ASSYSTATYNEQF

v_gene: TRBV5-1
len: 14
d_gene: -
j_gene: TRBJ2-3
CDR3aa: ASSSGWQDRTDTQY

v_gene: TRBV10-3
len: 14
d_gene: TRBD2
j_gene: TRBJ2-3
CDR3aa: AISETPSGGTDTQY

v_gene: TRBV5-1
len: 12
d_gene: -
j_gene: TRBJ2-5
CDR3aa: ASSLSAGPETQY

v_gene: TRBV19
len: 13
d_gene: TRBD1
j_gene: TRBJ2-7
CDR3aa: ASSLRDSLSYEQY

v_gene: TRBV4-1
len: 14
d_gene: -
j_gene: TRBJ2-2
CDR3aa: ASSQDRAANTGELF

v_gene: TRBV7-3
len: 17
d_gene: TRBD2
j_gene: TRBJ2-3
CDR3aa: ASSPRGVLAGAYTDTQY

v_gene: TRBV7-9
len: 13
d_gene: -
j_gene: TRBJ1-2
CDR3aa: ASSLRGGTPYGYT

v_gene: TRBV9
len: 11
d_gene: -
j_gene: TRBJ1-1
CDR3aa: ASSRPGVAEAF

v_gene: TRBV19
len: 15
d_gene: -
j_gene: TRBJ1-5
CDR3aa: ASSIVQGLLGNQPQH

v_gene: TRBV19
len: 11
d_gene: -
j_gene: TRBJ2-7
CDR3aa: ASSRAKSYEQY

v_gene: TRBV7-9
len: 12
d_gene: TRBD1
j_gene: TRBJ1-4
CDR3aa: ASSQTGGREKLF

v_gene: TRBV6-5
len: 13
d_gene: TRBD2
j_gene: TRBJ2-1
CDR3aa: ASSLSGASSDEQF

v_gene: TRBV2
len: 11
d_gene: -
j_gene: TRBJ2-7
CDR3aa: ATGRDGSYEQY

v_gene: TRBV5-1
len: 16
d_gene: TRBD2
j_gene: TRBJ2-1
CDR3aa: ASSRGLAGASSYNEQF

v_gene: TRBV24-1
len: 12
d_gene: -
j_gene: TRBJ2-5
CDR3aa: ATSEDKKDKTQY

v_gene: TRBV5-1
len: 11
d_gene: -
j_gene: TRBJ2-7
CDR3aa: ASRWTSSYEQY

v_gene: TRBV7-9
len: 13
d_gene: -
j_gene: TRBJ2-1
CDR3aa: ASSLVDGAFNEQF

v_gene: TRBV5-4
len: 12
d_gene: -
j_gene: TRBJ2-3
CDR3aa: ASSLYRGTDTQY

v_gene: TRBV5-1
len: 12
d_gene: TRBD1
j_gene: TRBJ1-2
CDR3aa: ASSLGTGTYGYT

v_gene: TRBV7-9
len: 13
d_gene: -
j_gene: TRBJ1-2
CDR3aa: ASSFNNGGAGGYT

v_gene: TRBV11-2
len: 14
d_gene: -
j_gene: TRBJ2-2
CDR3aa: ASSPTRRSNTGELF